The TCR beta chain under discussion was sequenced for a study of blood T cell repertoires in COVID-19. Study context: Collection of acute and convalescent COVID-19 samples took place in the United States, Italy and Spain. The cDNA or gDNA used as material had been derived from T cells, B-cell-depleted T cells, or PBMCs.

V lost 1 base to trimming and J lost 5 bases, with 5 bases between them. The CDR3 length is 12 residues. Germline V gene data show CDR1 as MNHNS and CDR2 as SASEGT. As originally analysed: By means of reference gene primer amplification, nucleated cell counts were estimated. Method: immunoSEQ multiplex PCR; TCRdb's copy keeps in-frame clones and lacks some. The V and J calls and clone size come from that table; D and trimming were worked out from the DNA. Of about 220,000 clones in the sample, approximately 80% were seen once. The sequenced sample was peripheral blood. The TCR sequence derives from a man over 45 with active or convalescent COVID-19. This chain connects TRBV6-1 to TRBJ2-5; D might be TRBD2 (5 bases). CDR3: CASSEGGETQYF. CDR3 in DNA: TGTGCCAGCAGTGAAGGAGGGGAGACCCAGTACTTC.